This is a list of T cell receptor beta chains from one sample in a study of T cell repertoires in cytomegalovirus infection. Via MiXCR, TCRdb re-called the reads, giving one row per CDR3 protein. The sample yields around 280,000 distinct CDR3 sequences, about 9.1% seen once. Sequenced input: PBMCs. These receptors all come from a human donor in good health (CMV status not recorded). Some clones in this sample may be carry-over from other donors' samples. CDR3s include the opening cysteine and the closing phenylalanine or tryptophan. A D gene is named only where the DNA matches it firmly. Clone size is stated in some rows and not others, as once, few, many or a class when expanded.

size	V	J	D	DNA	CDR3
many	TRBV6-2/TRBV6-3	TRBJ1-5	TRBD1	TGTGCCAGCCGAATCTCAGGGGGCAGCAATCAGCCCCAGCATTTT	CASRISGGSNQPQHF
NA	TRBV20-1	TRBJ1-1	NA	TGCAGTGCTAGACTGACCCAAAGGACTGAAGCTTTCTTT	CSARLTQRTEAFF
NA	TRBV29-1	TRBJ1-2	NA	TGCAGCGCGGTGGTTAGGGACACCTTAATTAACTATGGCTACACCTTC	CSAVVRDTLINYGYTF
few	TRBV28	TRBJ1-2	NA	TGTGCCAGCATCGCAAGGGGTTACGGCTACACCTTC	CASIARGYGYTF
many	TRBV7-2	TRBJ1-1	NA	TGTGCCAGCAGCAGGGGACGGCAGAACACTGAAGCTTTCTTT	CASSRGRQNTEAFF
many	TRBV3-1	TRBJ2-6	NA	TGTGCCAGCAGCCATCTTAAGGGCTCTGGGGCCAACGTCCTGACTTTC	CASSHLKGSGANVLTF
NA	TRBV7-2	TRBJ2-3	NA	TGTGCCAGTGCCACAGATACGCAGTATTTT	CASATDTQYF
many	TRBV6-5	TRBJ1-1	NA	TGTGCCAGCAGTCCCAGACCATCAATGAACACTGAAGCTTTCTTT	CASSPRPSMNTEAFF
many	TRBV28	TRBJ2-3	TRBD2	TGTGCCAGCAGTTTGCCTAGCGGGGGCCGAAATACGCAGTATTTT	CASSLPSGGRNTQYF
many	TRBV4-1	TRBJ1-4	NA	TGCGCCAGCAGCCAAGAACGAGGAGGAAATGAAAAACTGTTTTTT	CASSQERGGNEKLFF
NA	TRBV28	TRBJ2-5	NA	TGTGCCACCTCTGACATCATCCAAGAGACCCAGTACTTC	CATSDIIQETQYF
NA	TRBV13	TRBJ1-2	TRBD1	TGTGCCAGCAGCGCAGACGGGGGACAGCGTTTTGGCTACACCTTC	CASSADGGQRFGYTF
many	TRBV4-3	TRBJ2-5	TRBD1	TGCGCCAGCAGCCAAGGCTCCGGGACAGAGAGGGAGACCCAGTACTTC	CASSQGSGTERETQYF
many	TRBV27	TRBJ1-2	NA	TGTGCCAGCAGTATCCGCTCTGGCAGCTACTATGGCTACACCTTC	CASSIRSGSYYGYTF
many	TRBV6-5	TRBJ2-7	TRBD1	TGTGCCAGCAGTTACACGGGACAGCGTTACGAGCAGTACTTC	CASSYTGQRYEQYF
many	TRBV20-1	TRBJ2-1	TRBD2	TGCAGTGCGAGGCGTATAGCGGGGGGGCGCGGGAACTACAATGAGCAGTTCTTC	CSARRIAGGRGNYNEQFF
many	TRBV20-1	TRBJ1-2	TRBD1	TGCAGTGCTAGAGATCCCCAGGGGGCAAGGAGTGGCTACACCTTC	CSARDPQGARSGYTF
NA	TRBV9	TRBJ2-1	NA	TGTGCCAGCAGCGTAGATTCTGGCTCTAGCTCCTACAATGAGCAGTTCTTC	CASSVDSGSSSYNEQFF
many	TRBV20-1	TRBJ2-2	NA	TGCAGTGCTAGACAGGGCGCCGGGGAGCTGTTTTTT	CSARQGAGELFF
many	TRBV28	TRBJ2-2	NA	TGTGCCTCACAGCCGGCCCGGGGGAACAGCAACACCGGGGAGCTGTTTTTT	CASQPARGNSNTGELFF
NA	TRBV6-5	TRBJ1-1	TRBD1	TGTGCCAGCAGTTTTGACAGGGTTGGAACTGAAGCTTTCTTT	CASSFDRVGTEAFF
many	TRBV7-8	TRBJ2-5	NA	TGTGCCAGCAGCCCAGACCCTGGTCGAGAGACCCAGTACTTC	CASSPDPGRETQYF
many	TRBV20-1	TRBJ1-4	NA	TGCAGTGCTAGGGACAGTGAAAAACTGTTTTTT	CSARDSEKLFF
many	TRBV7-2	TRBJ2-1	TRBD1	TGTGCCAGCAGCAGGACAGGGGATGAGCAGTTCTTC	CASSRTGDEQFF
many	TRBV3-1	TRBJ1-5	NA	TGTGCCAGCAGCCCCCGGGAGACGGAGAATCAGCCCCAGCATTTT	CASSPRETENQPQHF
many	TRBV4-3	TRBJ2-1	TRBD1	TGCGCCAGCAGCCCGGACCCGGGACAGGGGGGGAATGAGCAGTTCTTC	CASSPDPGQGGNEQFF
many	TRBV7-8	TRBJ1-2	NA	TGTGCCAGCAGCTCGCGGGCTGCGGGGGGCTACACCTTC	CASSSRAAGGYTF
few	TRBV6-5	TRBJ2-2	TRBD1	TGTGCCAGCAGCCCCGACAGGGTATCGAACACCGGGGAGCTGTTTTTT	CASSPDRVSNTGELFF
few	TRBV25-1	TRBJ2-7	TRBD1	TGTGCCAGCAGTGTAGTCGCAGGGGGCTACGAGCAGTACTTC	CASSVVAGGYEQYF
many	TRBV14	TRBJ2-7	NA	TGTGCCAGCAGCCGGGCACCCTACGAGCAGTACTTC	CASSRAPYEQYF
many	TRBV2	TRBJ1-1	NA	TGTGCCAGCAGTCTAGGGGCAGGACAACTGAACACTGAAGCTTTCTTT	CASSLGAGQLNTEAFF
NA	TRBV6-2/TRBV6-3	TRBJ1-5	NA	TGTGCCAGCAGTTACGGTCGGAAAGCCCGGCATTTT	CASSYGRKARHF
NA	TRBV5-1	TRBJ2-4	NA	TGCGCCAGCAGCCCCCTGGCCGAAAGCTGGAACATTCAGTACTTC	CASSPLAESWNIQYF
many	TRBV4-1	TRBJ2-1	NA	TGCGCCAGCAGCCAAGGTGGTCCAGGTGTCTACAATGAGCAGTTCTTC	CASSQGGPGVYNEQFF
NA	TRBV20-1	TRBJ1-2	TRBD1	TGCAGTGCTAGAGATCCCCGGACAGGTCTTACCGGTGGCTACACCTTC	CSARDPRTGLTGGYTF
many	TRBV18	TRBJ2-3	NA	TGTGCCAGCAGCCCAGGGAGCACAGATACGCAGTATTTT	CASSPGSTDTQYF
many	TRBV28	TRBJ1-5	NA	TGTGCCAGCAGCATCGTGGACAATCAGCCCCAGCATTTT	CASSIVDNQPQHF
NA	TRBV29-1	TRBJ1-2	TRBD1	TGCAGCGGGTTGACAGGGGGCGCCGATGGCTACACCTTC	CSGLTGGADGYTF
many	TRBV7-9	TRBJ2-5	NA	TGTGCCAGCAGCCCTCTGGGGGCGCGTTTGGAGACCCAGTACTTC	CASSPLGARLETQYF
many	TRBV28	TRBJ2-6	TRBD1	TGTGCCAGCAGTTTAGCGACAGGGTTGGCTGGGGCCAACGTCCTGACTTTC	CASSLATGLAGANVLTF
many	TRBV20-1	TRBJ1-4	NA	TGCAGTGGGTCTCGTGGCGAAAAACTGTTTTTT	CSGSRGEKLFF
many	TRBV28	TRBJ2-5	NA	TGTGCCAGCAGTTTCTTTGCAGGTGGGCAAGAGACCCAGTACTTC	CASSFFAGGQETQYF
few	TRBV20-1	TRBJ1-5	TRBD1	TGCAGTGCTAGAGAGGGGACAGGCAATCAGCCCCAGCATTTT	CSAREGTGNQPQHF
many	TRBV19	TRBJ2-7	TRBD1	TGTGCCAGTACCAGGGACAGCACCATCTACGAGCAGTACTTC	CASTRDSTIYEQYF
many	TRBV7-6	TRBJ2-2	TRBD1	TGTGCCAGCAGCTTAGAGGCAGGGGGCGAAGCGAACACCGGGGAGCTGTTTTTT	CASSLEAGGEANTGELFF
few	TRBV28	TRBJ1-1	NA	TGTGCCAGCAGTTCAGGGTGGGAAGTGGAAGCTTTCTTT	CASSSGWEVEAFF
many	TRBV7-9	TRBJ2-2	NA	TGTGCCAGCAGCTACCGCCTGACCGGGGAGCTGTTTTTT	CASSYRLTGELFF
many	TRBV12-3/TRBV12-4	TRBJ1-1	NA	TGTGCCAGCAGTTTAGGGTCGAATGAAGCTTTCTTT	CASSLGSNEAFF
many	TRBV19	TRBJ1-2	TRBD1	TGTGCCAGTTTTCCAGGGGGACCTCAAGACTATGGCTACACCTTC	CASFPGGPQDYGYTF
NA	TRBV20-1	TRBJ2-7	TRBD2	TGCAGTGGTCGCGGGGGCTCCTACGAGCAGTACTTC	CSGRGGSYEQYF
many	TRBV12-3/TRBV12-4	TRBJ2-5	NA	TGTGCCAGCAGTTTAGGACAGCCCCCGGTGACCCAGTACTTC	CASSLGQPPVTQYF